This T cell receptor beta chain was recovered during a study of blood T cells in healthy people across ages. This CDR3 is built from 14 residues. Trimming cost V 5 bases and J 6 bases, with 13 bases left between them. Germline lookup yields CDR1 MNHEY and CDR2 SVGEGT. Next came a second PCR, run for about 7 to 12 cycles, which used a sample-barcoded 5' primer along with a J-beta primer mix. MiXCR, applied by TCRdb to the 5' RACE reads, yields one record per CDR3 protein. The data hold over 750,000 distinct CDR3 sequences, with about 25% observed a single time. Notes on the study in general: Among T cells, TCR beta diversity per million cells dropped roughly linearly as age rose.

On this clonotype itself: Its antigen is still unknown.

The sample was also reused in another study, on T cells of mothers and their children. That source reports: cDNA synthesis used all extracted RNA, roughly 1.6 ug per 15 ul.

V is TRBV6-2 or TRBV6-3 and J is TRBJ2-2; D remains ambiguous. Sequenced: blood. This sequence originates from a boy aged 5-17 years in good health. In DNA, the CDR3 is TGTGCCAGCAGTCCAGGATTCGGTTCCGGGGAGCTGTTTTTT. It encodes CASSPGFGSGELFF.